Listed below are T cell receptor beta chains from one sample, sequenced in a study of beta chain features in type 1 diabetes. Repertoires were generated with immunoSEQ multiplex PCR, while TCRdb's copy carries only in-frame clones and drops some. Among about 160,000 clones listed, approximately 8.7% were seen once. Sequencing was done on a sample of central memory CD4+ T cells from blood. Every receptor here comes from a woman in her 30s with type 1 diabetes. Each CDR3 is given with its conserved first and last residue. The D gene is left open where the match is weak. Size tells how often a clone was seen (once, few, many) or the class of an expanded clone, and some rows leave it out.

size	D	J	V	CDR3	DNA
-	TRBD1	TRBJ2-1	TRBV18	CASSPRQGDSYNEQFF	TGTGCCAGCTCTCCGAGACAGGGCGATTCCTACAATGAGCAGTTCTTC
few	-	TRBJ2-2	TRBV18	CASSAQGPGELFF	TGTGCCAGCTCCGCACAGGGACCCGGGGAGCTGTTTTTT
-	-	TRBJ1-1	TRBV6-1	CASSEPRPGGTEAFF	TGTGCCAGCAGTGAACCGAGACCGGGAGGCACTGAAGCTTTCTTT
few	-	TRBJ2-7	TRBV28	CASSPPGTHSYEQYF	TGTGCCAGCAGTCCACCCGGGACACACTCCTACGAGCAGTACTTC
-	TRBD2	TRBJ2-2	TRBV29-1	CSVPGLAGTGELFF	TGCAGCGTGCCGGGACTAGCGGGAACCGGGGAGCTGTTTTTT
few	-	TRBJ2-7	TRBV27	CASIRPETYEQYF	TGTGCCAGCATTCGGCCGGAGACCTACGAGCAGTACTTC
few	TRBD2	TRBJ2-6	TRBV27	CASSSFRGGSGANVLTF	TGTGCCAGCAGTTCTTTTCGCGGGGGCTCTGGGGCCAACGTCCTGACTTTC
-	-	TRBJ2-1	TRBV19	CASSIRASGRYNEQFF	TGTGCCAGTAGTATTAGAGCCAGCGGGCGATACAATGAGCAGTTCTTC
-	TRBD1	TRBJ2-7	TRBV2	CASMRGQSSYEQYF	TGTGCCAGCATGAGGGGACAGTCCTCCTACGAGCAGTACTTC
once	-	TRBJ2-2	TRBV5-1	CASSLDTATTGELFF	TGCGCCAGCAGCTTGGATACAGCTACTACCGGGGAGCTGTTTTTT
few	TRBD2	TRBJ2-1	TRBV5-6	CASSRGSGSYNEQFF	TGTGCCAGCAGCCGCGGTAGCGGGTCTTACAATGAGCAGTTCTTC
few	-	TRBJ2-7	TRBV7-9	CASSLAGTGIEEQYF	TGTGCCAGCAGCTTAGCGGGTACGGGGATAGAGGAGCAGTACTTC
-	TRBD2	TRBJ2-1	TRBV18	CASSPPASGTYNEQFF	TGTGCCAGCTCACCACCGGCTAGCGGGACTTACAATGAGCAGTTCTTC
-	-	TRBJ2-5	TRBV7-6	CASREGAGRHETQYF	TGTGCCAGCAGGGAAGGTGCGGGAAGGCACGAGACCCAGTACTTC
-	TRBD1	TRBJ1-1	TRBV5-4	CASSGGQGNTEAFF	TGTGCCAGCAGCGGAGGACAGGGGAACACTGAAGCTTTCTTT
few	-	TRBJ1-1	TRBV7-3	CASSLGFGYTEAFF	TGTGCCAGCAGCTTAGGCTTCGGGTATACTGAAGCTTTCTTT
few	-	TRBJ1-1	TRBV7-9	CASSLDWGAEAFF	TGTGCCAGCAGCTTAGATTGGGGCGCTGAAGCTTTCTTT
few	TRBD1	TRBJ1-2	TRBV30	CAWSVQGTYGYTF	TGTGCCTGGAGTGTACAGGGGACCTATGGCTACACCTTC
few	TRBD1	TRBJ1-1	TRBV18	CASSGQANTEAFF	TGTGCCAGCTCGGGACAGGCAAACACTGAAGCTTTCTTT
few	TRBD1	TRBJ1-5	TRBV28	CASSTGGSNQPQHF	TGTGCCAGCTCGACAGGGGGTAGCAATCAGCCCCAGCATTTT
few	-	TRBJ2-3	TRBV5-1	CASSSQTRADTQYF	TGCGCCAGCAGCTCGCAGACTAGAGCAGATACGCAGTATTTT
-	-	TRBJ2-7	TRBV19	CASSTVQGYEQYF	TGTGCCAGTAGTACTGTCCAGGGTTACGAGCAGTACTTC
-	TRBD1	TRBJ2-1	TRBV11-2	CASSSDRAGVAYNEQFF	TGTGCCAGCAGCTCGGACAGGGCTGGAGTGGCTTACAATGAGCAGTTCTTC
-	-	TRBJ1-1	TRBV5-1	CASSPLGEGNTEAFF	TGCGCCAGCAGCCCCCTAGGGGAAGGGAACACTGAAGCTTTCTTT
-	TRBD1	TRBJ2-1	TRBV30	CAWRRTGGQFF	TGTGCCTGGAGAAGGACAGGGGGGCAGTTCTTC
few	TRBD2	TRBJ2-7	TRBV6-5	CASSYSGLASYEQYF	TGTGCCAGCAGTTACTCGGGACTAGCATCCTACGAGCAGTACTTC
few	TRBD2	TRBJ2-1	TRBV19	CASMERAGGYNEQFF	TGTGCCAGTATGGAGAGAGCGGGAGGCTACAATGAGCAGTTCTTC
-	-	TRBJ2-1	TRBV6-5	CASSLTENGKGEQFF	TGTGCCAGCAGTTTGACGGAGAACGGGAAAGGTGAGCAGTTCTTC
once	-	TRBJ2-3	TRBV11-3	CASSRADATDTQYF	TGTGCCAGCAGCAGAGCGGACGCCACAGATACGCAGTATTTT
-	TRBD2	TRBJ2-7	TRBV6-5	CASSRTSGSPYEQYF	TGTGCCAGCAGCCGGACTAGCGGGAGTCCCTACGAGCAGTACTTC
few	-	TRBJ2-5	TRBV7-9	CASSLLRETQYF	TGTGCCAGCAGCTTACTGAGGGAGACCCAGTACTTC
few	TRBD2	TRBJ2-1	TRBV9	CASSLSGSGNNEQFF	TGTGCCAGCAGCTTAAGCGGGAGTGGCAACAATGAGCAGTTCTTC
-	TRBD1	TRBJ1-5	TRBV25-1	CASRRRGQAPCSNQPQHF	TGTGCCAGCAGGCGCCGGGGACAGGCCCCTTGTAGCAATCAGCCCCAGCATTTT
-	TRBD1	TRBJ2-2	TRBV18	CASSPQGVSNTGELFF	TGTGCCAGCTCACCGCAGGGGGTCTCGAACACCGGGGAGCTGTTTTTT
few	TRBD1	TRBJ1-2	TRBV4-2	CASSQLLSTRRTGFGYTF	TGTGCCAGCAGCCAACTTTTAAGCACACGAAGGACAGGGTTTGGCTACACCTTC
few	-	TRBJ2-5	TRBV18	CASSPRPGKQETQYF	TGTGCCAGCTCACCACGGCCCGGGAAACAAGAGACCCAGTACTTC
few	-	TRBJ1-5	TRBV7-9	CASSLDAEPQHF	TGTGCCAGCAGCTTAGACGCGGAGCCCCAGCATTTT
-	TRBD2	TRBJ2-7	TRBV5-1	CASSLEAGVYYEQYF	TGCGCCAGCAGCTTGGAGGCGGGAGTTTACTACGAGCAGTACTTC
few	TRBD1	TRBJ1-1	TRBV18	CASSPRDRVVGTEAFF	TGTGCCAGCTCACCAAGGGACAGGGTAGTAGGGACTGAAGCTTTCTTT
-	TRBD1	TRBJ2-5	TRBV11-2	CASSPRDRSQETQYF	TGTGCCAGCAGCCCCCGGGACAGGAGCCAAGAGACCCAGTACTTC
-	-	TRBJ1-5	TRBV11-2	CASSSRGNNQPQHF	TGTGCCAGCAGCTCCAGGGGTAACAATCAGCCCCAGCATTTT